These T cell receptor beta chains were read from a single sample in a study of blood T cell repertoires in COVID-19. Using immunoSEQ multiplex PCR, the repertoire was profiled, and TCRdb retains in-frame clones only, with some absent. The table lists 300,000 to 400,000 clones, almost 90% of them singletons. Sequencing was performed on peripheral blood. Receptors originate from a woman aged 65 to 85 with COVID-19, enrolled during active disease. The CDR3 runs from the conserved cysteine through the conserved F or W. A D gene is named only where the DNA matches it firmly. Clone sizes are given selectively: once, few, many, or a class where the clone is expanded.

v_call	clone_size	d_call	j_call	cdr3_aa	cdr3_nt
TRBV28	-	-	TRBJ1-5	CASRLIQLKFSNQPQHF	TGTGCCAGCAGATTGATACAGCTAAAGTTTAGCAATCAGCCCCAGCATTTT
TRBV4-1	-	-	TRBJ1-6	CASSQGAGDYNSPLHF	TGCGCCAGCAGCCAGGGGGCCGGGGATTATAATTCACCCCTCCACTTT
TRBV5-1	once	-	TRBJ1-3	CASSMDGLWGGNTIYF	TGCGCCAGCAGCATGGACGGACTCTGGGGAGGTAACACCATATATTTT
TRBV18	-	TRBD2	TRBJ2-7	CASSPGWLAGEYEQYF	TGTGCCAGCTCACCTGGCTGGCTAGCGGGGGAATACGAGCAGTACTTC
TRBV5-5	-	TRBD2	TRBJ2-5	CASSPLAGEETQYF	TGTGCCAGCAGTCCACTAGCGGGGGAAGAGACCCAGTACTTC
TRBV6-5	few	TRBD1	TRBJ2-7	CASNTNRGEQYF	TGTGCCAGCAACACTAACAGGGGCGAGCAGTACTTC
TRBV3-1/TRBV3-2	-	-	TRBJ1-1	CASSPTGGLTEAFF	TGTGCCAGCAGCCCGACCGGGGGGCTCACTGAAGCTTTCTTT
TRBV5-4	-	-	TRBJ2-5	CASSFPEGGVETQYF	TGTGCCAGCAGCTTCCCCGAGGGGGGGGTGGAGACCCAGTACTTC
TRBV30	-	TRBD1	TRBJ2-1	CASKGQGTEQFF	TGTGCCTCTAAGGGACAGGGCACTGAGCAGTTCTTC
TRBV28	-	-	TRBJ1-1	CASSLSVAEAFF	TGTGCCAGCAGTTTATCCGTAGCCGAAGCTTTCTTT
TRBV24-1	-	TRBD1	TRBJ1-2	CATSDGGGQGANYGYTF	TGTGCCACCAGTGATGGGGGCGGACAGGGGGCGAATTATGGCTACACCTTC
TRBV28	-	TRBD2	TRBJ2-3	CASSSGTSDPTDTQYF	TGTGCCAGCAGTTCCGGGACTAGCGACCCCACAGATACGCAGTATTTT
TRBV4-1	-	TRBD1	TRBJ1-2	CASSQEGQGNYGYTF	TGCGCCAGCAGCCAAGAAGGACAGGGAAACTATGGCTACACCTTC
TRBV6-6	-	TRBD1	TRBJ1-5	CASSRQGNQPQHF	TGTGCCAGCAGCAGACAGGGGAATCAGCCCCAGCATTTT
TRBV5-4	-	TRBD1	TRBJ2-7	CASSLATGVEQYF	TGTGCCAGCAGCTTGGCCACAGGGGTAGAGCAGTACTTC
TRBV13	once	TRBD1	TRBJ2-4	CASSWRGDRIAKNIQYF	TGTGCCAGCAGCTGGAGAGGGGACAGGATAGCCAAAAACATTCAGTACTTC
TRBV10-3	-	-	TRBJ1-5	CAISEAGNQPQHF	TGTGCCATCAGTGAGGCGGGGAATCAGCCCCAGCATTTT
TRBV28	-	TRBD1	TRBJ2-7	CASSSGTGNYEQYF	TGTGCCAGCAGTTCCGGGACAGGGAACTACGAGCAGTACTTC
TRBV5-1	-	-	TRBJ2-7	CASGRTYRLVDEQYF	TGCGCCAGCGGTCGAACTTACAGGTTGGTGGACGAGCAGTACTTC
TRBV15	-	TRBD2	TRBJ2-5	CATSRAGLAAQETQYF	TGTGCCACCAGCAGAGCGGGACTAGCGGCCCAAGAGACCCAGTACTTC
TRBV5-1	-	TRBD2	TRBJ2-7	CASSPGGLSSYEQYF	TGCGCCAGCAGCCCGGGGGGGTTAAGCTCCTACGAGCAGTACTTC
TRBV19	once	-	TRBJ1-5	CASSIGGGAQQPQHF	TGTGCCAGTAGTATAGGTGGGGGGGCGCAACAGCCCCAGCATTTT
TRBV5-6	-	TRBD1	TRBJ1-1	CASSFPTGGAEAFF	TGTGCCAGCAGCTTTCCAACAGGGGGCGCGGAAGCTTTCTTT
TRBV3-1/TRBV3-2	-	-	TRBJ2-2	CASSQSYSTPTGELFF	TGTGCCAGCAGCCAATCCTACAGTACACCAACCGGGGAGCTGTTTTTT
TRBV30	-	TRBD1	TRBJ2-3	CAWTRGNTDTQYF	TGTGCCTGGACCAGGGGGAACACAGATACGCAGTATTTT
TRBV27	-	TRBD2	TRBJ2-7	CASSQTSGGARFSYEQYF	TGTGCCAGCAGCCAGACTAGCGGGGGGGCCCGATTCTCCTACGAGCAGTACTTC
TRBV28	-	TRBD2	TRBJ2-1	CASSSSGGLRNEQFF	TGTGCCAGCAGTAGCAGCGGGGGGTTAAGGAATGAGCAGTTCTTC
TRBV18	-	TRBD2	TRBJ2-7	CASSPPASGSYEQYF	TGTGCCAGCTCACCACCCGCTAGCGGATCCTACGAGCAGTACTTC
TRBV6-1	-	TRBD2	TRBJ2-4	CASSELAGALAKNIQYF	TGTGCCAGCAGTGAACTAGCGGGGGCACTAGCCAAAAACATTCAGTACTTC
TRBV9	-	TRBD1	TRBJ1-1	CASSVGHWGQGPNTEAFF	TGTGCCAGCAGCGTAGGGCATTGGGGACAGGGGCCGAACACTGAAGCTTTCTTT
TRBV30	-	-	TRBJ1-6	CAWSGAGFNSPLHF	TGTGCCTGGAGTGGTGCCGGTTTTAATTCACCCCTCCACTTT
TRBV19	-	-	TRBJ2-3	CASIEGAGPTDTQYF	TGTGCCAGTATAGAAGGGGCCGGACCCACAGATACGCAGTATTTT
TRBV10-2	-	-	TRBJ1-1	CASSGQLNTEAFF	TGCGCCAGCAGTGGACAGCTAAACACTGAAGCTTTCTTT
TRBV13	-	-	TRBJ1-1	CASSLKGSGEAFF	TGTGCCAGCAGCTTAAAGGGGTCCGGTGAAGCTTTCTTT
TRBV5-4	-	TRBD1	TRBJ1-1	CASSDRTGGFDTEAFF	TGTGCCAGCAGCGACCGGACAGGCGGGTTTGACACTGAAGCTTTCTTT
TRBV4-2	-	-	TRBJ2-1	CASSQSRDSIYNEQFF	TGTGCCAGCAGCCAAAGCCGGGACTCGATCTACAATGAGCAGTTCTTC
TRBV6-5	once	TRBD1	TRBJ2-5	CASAPGGEETQYF	TGTGCCAGCGCCCCAGGGGGCGAGGAGACCCAGTACTTC
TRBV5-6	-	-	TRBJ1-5	CASSLAGWGEGQPQHF	TGTGCCAGCAGCCTCGCGGGGTGGGGGGAAGGTCAGCCCCAGCATTTT
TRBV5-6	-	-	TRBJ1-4	CASSFSQARTEKLFF	TGTGCCAGCAGCTTCTCACAGGCCCGAACTGAAAAACTGTTTTTT
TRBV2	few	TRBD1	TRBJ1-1	CASSEETGPTEAFF	TGTGCCAGCAGTGAAGAGACAGGGCCCACTGAAGCTTTCTTT
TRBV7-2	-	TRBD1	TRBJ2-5	CASSLGGTGGAETQYF	TGTGCCAGCAGCCTTGGGGGCACAGGGGGCGCGGAGACCCAGTACTTC
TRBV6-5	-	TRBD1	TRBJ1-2	CASSGQGFDYGYTF	TGTGCCAGCAGCGGACAGGGTTTCGACTATGGCTACACCTTC
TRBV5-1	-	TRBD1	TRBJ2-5	CASSLSTGRETQYF	TGCGCCAGCAGCCTATCGACAGGGAGAGAGACCCAGTACTTC
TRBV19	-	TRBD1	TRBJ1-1	CASSPRQGQNTEAFF	TGTGCCAGTAGTCCCAGACAGGGACAAAACACTGAAGCTTTCTTT
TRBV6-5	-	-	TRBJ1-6	CASSRHNSPLHF	TGTGCCAGCAGCCGTCATAATTCACCCCTCCACTTT
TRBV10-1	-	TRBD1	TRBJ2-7	CASSPGTGPYEQYF	TGCGCCAGCAGCCCCGGGACAGGCCCCTACGAGCAGTACTTC
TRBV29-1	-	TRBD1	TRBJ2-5	CSVATGVPETQYF	TGCAGCGTTGCGACAGGGGTACCGGAGACCCAGTACTTC
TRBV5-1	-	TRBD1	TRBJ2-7	CASSLEGQNDYEQYF	TGCGCCAGCAGCTTGGAGGGACAGAATGACTACGAGCAGTACTTC
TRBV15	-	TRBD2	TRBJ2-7	CATSRGRGAYEQYF	TGTGCCACCAGCAGAGGGCGGGGGGCCTACGAGCAGTACTTC
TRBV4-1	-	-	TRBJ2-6	CASSQIRVSGANVLTF	TGCGCCAGCAGCCAAATACGGGTCTCTGGGGCCAACGTCCTGACTTTC
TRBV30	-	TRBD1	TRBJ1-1	CAWSVGTGPPLNTEAFF	TGTGCCTGGAGTGTTGGGACAGGGCCCCCTTTGAACACTGAAGCTTTCTTT
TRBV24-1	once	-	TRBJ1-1	CATSDLGGINTEAFF	TGTGCCACCAGTGATTTGGGGGGGATAAACACTGAAGCTTTCTTT
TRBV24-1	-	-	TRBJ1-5	CATSDGGRQGSNQPQHF	TGTGCCACCAGTGATGGTGGTCGGCAGGGGAGCAATCAGCCCCAGCATTTT